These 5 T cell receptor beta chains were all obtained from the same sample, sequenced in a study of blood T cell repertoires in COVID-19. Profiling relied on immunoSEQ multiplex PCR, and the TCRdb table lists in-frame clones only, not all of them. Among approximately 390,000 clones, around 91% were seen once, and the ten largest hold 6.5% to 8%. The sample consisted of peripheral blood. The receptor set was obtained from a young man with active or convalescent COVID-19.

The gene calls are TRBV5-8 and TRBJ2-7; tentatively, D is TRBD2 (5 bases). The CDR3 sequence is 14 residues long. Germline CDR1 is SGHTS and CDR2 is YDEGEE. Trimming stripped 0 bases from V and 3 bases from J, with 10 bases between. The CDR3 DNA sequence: TGTGCCAGCAGCTTGGACGGGGTAGGCTACGAGCAGTACTTC. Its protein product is CASSLDGVGYEQYF.

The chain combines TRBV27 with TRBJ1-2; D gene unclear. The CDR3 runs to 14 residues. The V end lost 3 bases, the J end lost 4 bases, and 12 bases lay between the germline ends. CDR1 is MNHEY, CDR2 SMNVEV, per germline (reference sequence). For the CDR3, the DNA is TGTGCCAGCAGTTTGGGAGGGCTGGGCTATGGCTACACCTTC. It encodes CASSLGGLGYGYTF.

CDR3 in amino acids: CASSQQGGQPQHF. The CDR3 coding sequence is TGTGCCAGCAGTCAACAGGGCGGGCAGCCCCAGCATTTT. The V and J genes are TRBV28 and TRBJ1-5; a possible D gene is TRBD1 (6 bases). Germline V gene lookup returns CDR1 MDHEN and CDR2 SYDVKM. The CDR3 spans 13 residues. Trimming pared 5 bases from V and 7 bases from J, leaving 12 bases between.

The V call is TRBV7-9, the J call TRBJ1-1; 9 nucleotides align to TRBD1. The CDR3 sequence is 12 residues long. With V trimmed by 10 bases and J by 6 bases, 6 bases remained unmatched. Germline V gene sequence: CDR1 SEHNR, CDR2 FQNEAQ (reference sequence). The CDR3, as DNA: TGTGCCACGACAGGGGGTTACGCTGAAGCTTTCTTT. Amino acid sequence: CATTGGYAEAFF.

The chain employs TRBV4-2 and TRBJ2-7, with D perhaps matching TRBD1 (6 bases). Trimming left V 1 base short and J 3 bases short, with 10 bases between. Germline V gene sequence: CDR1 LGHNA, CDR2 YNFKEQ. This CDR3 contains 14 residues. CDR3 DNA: TGTGCCAGCAGCCAAGGGACAGACTTCTACGAGCAGTACTTC. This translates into CASSQGTDFYEQYF.